This TCR beta chain came from a study of shared clonotypes between healthy human individuals. The wider study: The plates for each donor numbered three CD4 naive, three CD4 memory, two CD8 naive and one CD8 memory. Regarding the study as a whole: Generation probabilities of non-shared clonotypes were lower (relative to those shared by all four donors).

The CDR3 runs 14 residues. The germline V and J ends were trimmed by 4 bases and 4 bases, with 8 bases remaining between them. Per germline, CDR1 SGHAT and CDR2 FQNNGV. A note on this clone: Its antigen is unknown.

Using approximately 200 ng DNA, about 30,000 T cell genomes, the sorted-subset replicate PCRs were run. Using immunoSEQ multiplex PCR, the repertoire was profiled, and TCRdb retains in-frame clones only, with some absent. This table has approximately 180,000 clones, over 80% appearing once. V is TRBV11-2 and J is TRBJ1-6; D is possibly TRBD1 (6 bases). The sequenced material came from naive CD4+ T cells sorted from blood. Subset here: CD45RA+ positively selected. This sequence originates from a woman aged 25 to 45 in good health. As DNA, the CDR3 is TGTGCCAGCAGCTCGGGACATTATAATTCACCCCTCCACTTT. Its protein product is CASSSGHYNSPLHF.